This T cell receptor beta chain was documented in a study of blood T cells in healthy people across ages. Study-wide results and limits: A greater number of naive CD4+ cells and higher diversity distinguished long-lived donors from aged donors. A roughly linear age-dependent decrease characterized TCR beta diversity per million T cells.

This clonotype was observed at least ten times. Its target is not known. The authors ran a second PCR of about 6 to 12 cycles using a sample-barcoded 5' primer and a J-beta primer mix. TCRdb ran MiXCR on the 5' RACE reads and lists one entry per CDR3 protein. The data show 1.6 million or so distinct CDR3 sequences, with around 36% seen just once and 10% to 12% held by the top ten. Every sample yielded at least 6.5 million isolated PBMCs. Sequenced material: blood. This receptor was identified in a woman aged 25 to 39 in good health.

The CDR3 coding sequence is TGCAGTGCCGGAGAACAGCCCCAGCATTTT. Encoded protein: CSAGEQPQHF. The chain couples TRBV20-1 to TRBJ1-5; D uncertain. The germline V gene has CDR1 DFQATT and CDR2 SNEGSKA (reference sequence). V was clipped by 6 bases and J by 7 bases, with 7 bases between them. There are 10 residues in the CDR3.